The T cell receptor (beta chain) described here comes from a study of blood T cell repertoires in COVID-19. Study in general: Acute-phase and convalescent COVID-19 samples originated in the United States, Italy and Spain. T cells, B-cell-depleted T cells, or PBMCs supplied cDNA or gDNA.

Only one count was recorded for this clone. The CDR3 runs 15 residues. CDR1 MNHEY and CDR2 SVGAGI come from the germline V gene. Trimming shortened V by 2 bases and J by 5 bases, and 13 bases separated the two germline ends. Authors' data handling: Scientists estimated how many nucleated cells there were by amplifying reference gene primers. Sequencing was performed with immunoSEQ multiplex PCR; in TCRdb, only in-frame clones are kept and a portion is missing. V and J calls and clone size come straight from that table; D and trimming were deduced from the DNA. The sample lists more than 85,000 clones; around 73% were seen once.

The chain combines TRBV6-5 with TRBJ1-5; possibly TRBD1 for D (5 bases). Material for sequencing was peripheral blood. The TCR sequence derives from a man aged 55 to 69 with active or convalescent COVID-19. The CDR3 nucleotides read TGTGCCAGCAGTTACGGTAGGGGCTGGGATCAGCCCCAGCATTTT. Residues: CASSYGRGWDQPQHF.